The entry that follows covers one T cell receptor (beta chain) sequence. Each CDR3 protein gets one entry after TCRdb re-called the RT-PCR reads with MiXCR. The repertoire consists of approximately 160,000 distinct CDR3 sequences, with approximately 31% occurring once and the leading ten covering around 3%. The data were taken from a study of patients and donors after allogeneic stem cell transplantation. CDR3 length equals 15 residues. Germline CDR1 reads SGHRS; CDR2 reads YFSETQ. The V end was cut by 6 bases, the J end by 5 bases, with 18 bases between. V usage is TRBV5-1 and J usage is TRBJ2-1; tentative D call: TRBD2 (6 bases). The TCR originated in a human donor who was either an allogeneic HSCT recipient or a stem cell or donor lymphocyte infusion donor (not recorded which). It is not recorded whose cells these are; they may come from a transplant donor. The specimen was blood, either unsorted or a sorted T cell fraction (not recorded which). In DNA form, the CDR3 reads TGCGCCAGCACCTCTCGGGGGAAAGCGAACAATGAGCAGTTCTTC. This translates into CASTSRGKANNEQFF.